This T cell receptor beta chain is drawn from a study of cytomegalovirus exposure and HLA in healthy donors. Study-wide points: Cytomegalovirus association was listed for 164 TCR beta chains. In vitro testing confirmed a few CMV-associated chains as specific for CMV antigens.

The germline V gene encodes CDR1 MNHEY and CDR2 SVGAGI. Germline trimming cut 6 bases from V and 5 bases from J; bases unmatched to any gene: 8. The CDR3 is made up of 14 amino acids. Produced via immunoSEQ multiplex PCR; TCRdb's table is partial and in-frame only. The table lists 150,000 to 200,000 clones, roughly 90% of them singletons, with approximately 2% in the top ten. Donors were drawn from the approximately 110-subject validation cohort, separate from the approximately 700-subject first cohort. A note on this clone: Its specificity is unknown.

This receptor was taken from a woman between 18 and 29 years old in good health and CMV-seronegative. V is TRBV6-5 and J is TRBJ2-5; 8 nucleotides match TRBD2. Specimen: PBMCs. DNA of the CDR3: TGTGCCAGCAGCCCCGGGACTAGTGGGGAGACCCAGTACTTC. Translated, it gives CASSPGTSGETQYF.